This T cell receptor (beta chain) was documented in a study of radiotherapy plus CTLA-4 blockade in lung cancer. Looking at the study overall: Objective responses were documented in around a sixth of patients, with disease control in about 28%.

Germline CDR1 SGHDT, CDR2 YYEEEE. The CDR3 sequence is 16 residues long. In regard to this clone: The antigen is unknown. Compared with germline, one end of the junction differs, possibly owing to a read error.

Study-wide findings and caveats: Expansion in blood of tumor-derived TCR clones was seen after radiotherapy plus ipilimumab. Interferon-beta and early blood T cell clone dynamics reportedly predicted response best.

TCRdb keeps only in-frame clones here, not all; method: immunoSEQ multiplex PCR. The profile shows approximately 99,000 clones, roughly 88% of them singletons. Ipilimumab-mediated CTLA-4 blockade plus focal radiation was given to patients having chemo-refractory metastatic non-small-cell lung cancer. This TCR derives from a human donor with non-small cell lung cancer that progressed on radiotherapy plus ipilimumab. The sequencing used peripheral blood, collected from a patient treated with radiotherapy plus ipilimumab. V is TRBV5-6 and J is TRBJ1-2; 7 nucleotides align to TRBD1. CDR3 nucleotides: TGTGCCAGCACCTTGGACGGGACAGAAATCTACTATGGCTACACCTTC. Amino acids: CASTLDGTEIYYGYTF.